One and the same sample provided the 20 T cell receptor beta chains below, sequenced in a study of shared clonotypes between healthy human individuals (dated by TCRdb to the early 2020s). The method was the immunoSEQ multiplex PCR assay. TCRdb retrieved this table from immuneACCESS and kept in-frame rearrangements only. Not all clones are present; in checked studies, unresolved V genes account for under half, and no reason is known for the remainder. The sample has hundreds of thousands of clones on record, roughly 83% of them singletons. The ten largest clones add up to less than 15% of the sample. Source material: PBMCs. The origin of the receptors is a woman in her thirties or forties in good health. Some clones in this sample may be carry-over from other donors' samples.

This clone was detected once. The chain links TRBV5-4 to TRBJ2-1; 8 bases align to TRBD1. With V trimmed by 2 bases and J by 4 bases, 5 bases remained unmatched. CDR1 is SGHNT and CDR2 is YYREEE in the germline V gene (reference sequence). The CDR3 runs to 15 residues. The CDR3, as DNA: TGTGCCAGCAGCTTCGGGACAGGACGTTACAATGAGCAGTTCTTC. Protein product: CASSFGTGRYNEQFF.

The chain employs TRBV30 and TRBJ1-2; 9 nucleotides agree with TRBD1. The CDR3 runs 13 residues. V dropped 4 bases and J dropped 5; count of bases not matched to a gene: 5. CDR1 GTSNPN and CDR2 SVGIG come from the germline V gene (reference sequence). The CDR3 loop is CAWTGGTGYGYTF. CDR3 nucleotide sequence: TGTGCCTGGACCGGAGGGACAGGGTATGGCTACACCTTC.

This chain connects TRBV5-1 to TRBJ2-7; 8 bases align to TRBD1. Per germline, CDR1 SGHRS and CDR2 YFSETQ. V dropped 3 bases and J dropped 2; count of bases not matched to a gene: 4. This CDR3 is built from 14 residues. The CDR3 DNA is TGCGCCAGCAGCTCCGGGACAGGAGCCTACGAGCAGTACTTC. Translation: CASSSGTGAYEQYF.

V gene TRBV7-6 combines with J gene TRBJ1-2; TRBD1 is a possible D gene (6 bases). CDR1 and CDR2 from the germline V gene are SGHVS and FNYEAQ. V was cut by 6 bases and J by 8 bases, with 16 bases left in between. The length of the CDR3 is 13 residues. The CDR3 spells CASRMNRDEGYTF. In DNA form, the CDR3 reads TGTGCCAGCAGGATGAACAGGGATGAGGGCTACACCTTC.

This clone was seen only a few times. The rearrangement joins TRBV6-6 to TRBJ2-7; TRBD2 matches 7 bases. J gave up 0 bases and V 7 bases, and 6 bases lay outside the gene matches. Per germline, CDR1 MNHNY and CDR2 SVGAGI (reference sequence). The CDR3 consists of 14 residues. The DNA for the CDR3 is TGTGCCAGCATTTCAGCGGGGTTCTCCTACGAGCAGTACTTC. Amino acids: CASISAGFSYEQYF.

The rearrangement uses TRBV28 and TRBJ2-1; D tentatively fits TRBD1 or TRBD2 (6 bases each). The CDR3 has 16 residues. V was clipped by 3 bases and J by 1 base, with 13 bases between them. Germline CDR1 MDHEN, CDR2 SYDVKM. CDR3 DNA sequence: TGTGCCAGCAGTTTTCTGGGGGGCGCGTCCTACAATGAGCAGTTCTTC. It yields the protein CASSFLGGASYNEQFF.

The chain links TRBV10-3 to TRBJ1-1; D is possibly TRBD1 (6 bases). V shed 10 bases and J shed 5 bases, with 23 bases lying between them. Per germline, CDR1 ENHRY and CDR2 SYGVKD. CDR3 size: 15 residues. The CDR3 nucleotides are TGTGCCACCGAGGACGGAAAGGACAGTTTGACTGAAGCTTTCTTT. This sequence encodes CATEDGKDSLTEAFF.

The chain carries TRBV5-6 and TRBJ2-7; D might be TRBD2 (6 bases). Per the germline V gene, CDR1 is SGHDT and CDR2 is YYEEEE. V lost 0 bases to trimming and J lost 4 bases, with 8 bases between them. The CDR3 covers 13 residues. Written as DNA, the CDR3 is TGTGCCAGCAGCTTGGAGGGAGGTTACGAGCAGTACTTC. It encodes CASSLEGGYEQYF.

The rearrangement links TRBV7-2 to TRBJ2-5; no definite D call. Trimming shortened V by 1 base and J by 4 bases, and 10 bases separated the two germline ends. Per germline, CDR1 SGHTA and CDR2 FQGNSA. This CDR3 spans 14 amino acids. The CDR3, as DNA: TGTGCCAGCAGCTTAGGGGGTTTAAGAGAGACCCAGTACTTC. This codes for CASSLGGLRETQYF.

The J gene is TRBJ1-4, the V gene TRBV6-6; D is possibly TRBD1 (6 bases). The CDR3 length is 14 residues. V lost 7 bases to trimming and J lost 8 bases, with 17 bases between them. Germline CDR1 is MNHNY and CDR2 is SVGAGI (reference sequence). The DNA for the CDR3 is TGTGCCAGCACCCCCCTTTGGGGGCAAGAAAAACTGTTTTTT. As protein: CASTPLWGQEKLFF.

Details on this clone: At one end the junction does not follow the germline gene, possibly because of a read error. The rearrangement links TRBV5-3 to TRBJ2-7; D assignment may be TRBD1 or TRBD2 (6 bases each). TRBV5-3 is classed as an ORF, of uncertain function. The CDR3 is 15 amino acids. The CDR3, as DNA: TGTGCCAGCAGCTTGAATAAGGAGGGGGCCTACGAGCAGTACTTC. Encoded protein: CASSLNKEGAYEQYF.

Points on this clone: This is likely an artifact of a read error, given a far larger clone one base away. The CDR3 nucleotides are TGTGCCCGGCGCCGGACGGGGGGGCAGACCCAGTACTTC. Protein: CARRRTGGQTQYF. The V call is TRBV30, the J call TRBJ2-5, with 8 bases matching TRBD2. The CDR3 length is 13 residues. Per germline, CDR1 GTSNPN and CDR2 SVGIG (reference sequence). Losses at the gene ends were 8 bases for V and 6 bases for J; bases not matched to a gene: 11. The variable domain in full, completed from reference TRBV30 and TRBJ2-5, reads SQTIHQWPATLVQPVGSPLSLECTVEGTSNPNLYWYRQAAGRGLQLLFYSVGIGQISSEVPQNLSASRPQDRQFILSSKKLLLSDSGFYLCARRRTGGQTQYFGPGTRLLVL.

For this clone: The junction does not match germline at one end; this may be a read error. The V gene is TRBV6-1, the J gene TRBJ2-1; tentatively, D is TRBD2 (5 bases). The germline V gene encodes CDR1 MNHNS and CDR2 SASEGT. This CDR3 has 16 amino acids. CDR3 sequence (DNA): TGTGCCATCAGTGAGTCACTAGTCATCATCCAGGATGAGCAGTTCTTC. This encodes CAISESLVIIQDEQFF.

This chain connects TRBV7-3 to TRBJ2-1; 9 bases are a match to TRBD2. With V trimmed by 5 bases and J by 5 bases, 13 bases remained unmatched. The CDR3 extends over 17 amino acids. Germline V gene data show CDR1 as SGHTA and CDR2 as FQGTGA. The CDR3 protein is CASSPGLAHITNNEQFF. CDR3 DNA sequence: TGTGCCAGCAGCCCAGGACTAGCGCACATTACAAACAATGAGCAGTTCTTC.

Only one count was recorded for this clone. The gene calls are TRBV5-6 and TRBJ2-7; D call uncertain. V shed 3 bases and J shed 0 bases, with 19 bases lying between them. CDR1 is SGHDT, CDR2 YYEEEE, per germline. The CDR3 runs to 17 residues. DNA for the CDR3: TGTGCCAGCAGCTGGCATTCGGGTTACGATATCTCCTACGAGCAGTACTTC. Encoded protein: CASSWHSGYDISYEQYF.

The sample holds a few counts of this clone. V is TRBV7-2 and J is TRBJ2-5; TRBD2 agrees at 14 bases. Germline CDR1 is SGHTA and CDR2 is FQGNSA. The length of the CDR3 is 17 residues. V shed 5 bases, J shed 11 bases, and the junction held 16 bases outside the gene matches. The CDR3 bases are TGTGCCAGCAGCCTCCGAGCTCGGGGACTAGCGGGAGTAGAGCAGTACTTC. Encoded protein: CASSLRARGLAGVEQYF.

This clone occurred a few times. This chain joins TRBV5-4 and TRBJ1-2; no clear D. V was shortened by 2 bases and J by 2 bases, with 7 bases between the two germline ends. CDR3 length: 13 residues. Germline V lookup: CDR1 SGHNT, CDR2 YYREEE (reference sequence). The CDR3 region has the DNA TGTGCCAGCAGCTTATGGGCGAACTATGGCTACACCTTC. Translation: CASSLWANYGYTF.

The rearrangement joins TRBV15 to TRBJ1-2; D may be TRBD1 (6 bases). CDR3 length: 14 residues. V lost 5 bases, J lost 2 bases, and 12 bases lay in between. Germline CDR1 and CDR2: LNHNV and YYDKDF (reference sequence). The CDR3 spells CATSPSGANYGYTF. The CDR3 DNA is TGTGCCACCAGCCCTTCAGGGGCAAACTATGGCTACACCTTC.

The gene calls are TRBV7-2 and TRBJ1-1; no definite D call. This CDR3 contains 14 residues. The V end was cut by 0 bases, the J end by 1 base, with 6 bases between. The germline CDR1 and CDR2 sequences are SGHTA and FQGNSA. CDR3 nucleotide sequence: TGTGCCAGCAGCTTAGCGCACGGGAACACTGAAGCTTTCTTT. Translating gives CASSLAHGNTEAFF.

The rearrangement links TRBV5-1 to TRBJ2-6, with D maybe TRBD1 (6 bases). The CDR3 extends over 16 amino acids. From germline, CDR1 is SGHRS and CDR2 YFSETQ. Trimming cost V 2 bases and J 0 bases, with 9 bases left between them. The CDR3 nucleotides read TGCGCCAGCAGCTTCACAGGGAGCTCTGGGGCCAACGTCCTGACTTTC. Amino acid sequence: CASSFTGSSGANVLTF.